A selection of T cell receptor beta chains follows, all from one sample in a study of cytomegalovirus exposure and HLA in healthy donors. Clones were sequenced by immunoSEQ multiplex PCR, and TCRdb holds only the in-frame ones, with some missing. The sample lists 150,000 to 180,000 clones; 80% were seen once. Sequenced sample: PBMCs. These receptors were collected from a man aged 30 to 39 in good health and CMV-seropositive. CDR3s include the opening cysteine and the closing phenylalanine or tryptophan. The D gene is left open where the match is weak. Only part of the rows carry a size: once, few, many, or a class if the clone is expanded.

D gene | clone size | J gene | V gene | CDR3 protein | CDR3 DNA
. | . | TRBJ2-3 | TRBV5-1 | CASSLNGGTDTQYF | TGCGCCAGCAGCTTGAACGGGGGCACAGATACGCAGTATTTT
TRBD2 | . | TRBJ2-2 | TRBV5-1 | CASSFTTSGNTGELFF | TGCGCCAGCAGTTTCACAACTAGCGGAAACACCGGGGAGCTGTTTTTT
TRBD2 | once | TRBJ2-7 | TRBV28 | CASSRPGGQPRTSGYYEQYF | TGTGCCAGCAGTCGGCCGGGGGGGCAGCCCAGGACTAGCGGTTATTACGAGCAGTACTTC
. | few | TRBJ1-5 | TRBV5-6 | CASSLAGGTVNF | TGTGCCAGCAGCTTGGCCGGAGGGACCGTCAACTTT
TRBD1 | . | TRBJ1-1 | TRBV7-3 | CASSSTGANTEAFF | TGTGCCAGCAGCTCGACAGGGGCGAACACTGAAGCTTTCTTT
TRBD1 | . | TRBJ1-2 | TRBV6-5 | CASSWGQGYGYTF | TGTGCCAGCAGTTGGGGACAGGGGTATGGCTACACCTTC
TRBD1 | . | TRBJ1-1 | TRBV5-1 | CASSLAGQGSYTEAFF | TGCGCCAGCAGCTTGGCCGGACAGGGAAGTTACACTGAAGCTTTCTTT
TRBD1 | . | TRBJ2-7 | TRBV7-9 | CSSADRGHEQYF | TGTTCCAGCGCGGACAGGGGGCACGAGCAGTACTTC
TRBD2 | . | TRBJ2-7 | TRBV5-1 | CASHLTSGTYEQYF | TGCGCCAGCCACCTGACTAGCGGGACCTACGAGCAGTACTTC
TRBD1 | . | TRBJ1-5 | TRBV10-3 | CAISAGTGGSNQPQHF | TGTGCCATCAGTGCGGGGACAGGGGGGAGCAATCAGCCCCAGCATTTT
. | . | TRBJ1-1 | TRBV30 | CAWDKGGDTEAFF | TGTGCCTGGGATAAGGGGGGGGACACTGAAGCTTTCTTT
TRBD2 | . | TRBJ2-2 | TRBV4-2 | CASSPLADLDTGELFF | TGTGCCAGCAGCCCACTAGCGGACCTTGACACCGGGGAGCTGTTTTTT
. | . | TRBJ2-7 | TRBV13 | CASSLAGALSYEQYF | TGTGCCAGCAGCTTAGCTGGGGCTCTATCCTACGAGCAGTACTTC
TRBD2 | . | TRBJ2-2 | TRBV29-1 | CSWREGVTGELFF | TGCAGCTGGCGGGAGGGGGTCACCGGGGAGCTGTTTTTT
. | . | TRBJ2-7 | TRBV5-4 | CASSSKASASYEQYF | TGTGCCAGCAGTTCGAAGGCTAGCGCCTCCTACGAGCAGTACTTC
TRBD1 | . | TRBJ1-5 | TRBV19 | CASSLGRGRNQPQHF | TGTGCCAGTAGTTTGGGCAGGGGGCGAAATCAGCCCCAGCATTTT
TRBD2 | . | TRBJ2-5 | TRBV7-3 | CASSRGGTSGRLEETQYF | TGTGCCAGCAGCAGAGGGGGGACTAGCGGGAGATTGGAAGAGACCCAGTACTTC
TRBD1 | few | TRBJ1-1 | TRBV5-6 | CASSLDQGVNTEAFF | TGTGCCAGCAGCTTGGATCAGGGGGTGAACACTGAAGCTTTCTTT
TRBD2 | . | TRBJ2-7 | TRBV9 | CASSILAGGGEQYF | TGTGCCAGCAGCATATTAGCGGGAGGGGGCGAGCAGTACTTC
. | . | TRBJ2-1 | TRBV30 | CAWSVEDYNEQFF | TGTGCCTGGAGCGTTGAGGACTACAATGAGCAGTTCTTC
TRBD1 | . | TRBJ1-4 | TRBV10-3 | CAISGGQNTATNEKLFF | TGTGCCATCAGCGGGGGACAGAATACTGCAACTAATGAAAAACTGTTTTTT
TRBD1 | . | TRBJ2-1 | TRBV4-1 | CASSQDRDSLYNEQFF | TGCGCCAGCAGCCAAGATCGGGACAGTCTCTACAATGAGCAGTTCTTC
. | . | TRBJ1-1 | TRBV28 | CATEGGVEAFF | TGTGCCACCGAGGGAGGGGTAGAAGCTTTCTTT
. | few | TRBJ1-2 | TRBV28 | CASSSTPDSGYTF | TGTGCCAGCAGTTCAACCCCCGATAGTGGCTACACCTTC
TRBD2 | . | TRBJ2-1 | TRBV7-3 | CASSPGGDEQFF | TGTGCCAGCAGTCCGGGGGGGGATGAGCAGTTCTTC
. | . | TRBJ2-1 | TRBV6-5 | CASEAGPEQFF | TGTGCCAGCGAAGCGGGTCCTGAGCAGTTCTTC
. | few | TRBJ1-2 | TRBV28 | CASSFGSVGYTF | TGTGCCAGCAGTTTCGGGTCGGTTGGCTACACCTTC
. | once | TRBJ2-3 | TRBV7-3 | CASSAGWGEVGFADTQYF | TGTGCCAGCAGCGCCGGGTGGGGCGAGGTGGGTTTCGCCGATACGCAGTATTTT
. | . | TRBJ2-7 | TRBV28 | CASRTRDTYEQYF | TGTGCCAGCAGAACCCGAGACACCTACGAGCAGTACTTC
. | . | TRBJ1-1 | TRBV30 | CAWSTSRTANTEAFF | TGTGCCTGGAGTACCAGTAGGACAGCCAACACTGAAGCTTTCTTT
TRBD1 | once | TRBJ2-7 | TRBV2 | CASSKDRASYEQYF | TGTGCCAGCAGCAAAGACAGGGCCTCCTACGAGCAGTACTTC
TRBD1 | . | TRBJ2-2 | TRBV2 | CASSPGQGLTGELFF | TGTGCCAGCAGCCCGGGACAGGGCCTAACCGGGGAGCTGTTTTTT
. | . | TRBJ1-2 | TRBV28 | CASITGAGNGYTF | TGTGCCAGCATCACAGGCGCGGGGAACGGCTACACCTTC
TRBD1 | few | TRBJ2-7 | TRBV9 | CASSVVGTEGGEQYF | TGTGCCAGCAGCGTAGTTGGGACAGAAGGTGGCGAGCAGTACTTC
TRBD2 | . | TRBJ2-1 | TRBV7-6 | CASSLGAGTSSYNEQFF | TGTGCCAGCAGCTTAGGGGCCGGGACTAGCTCCTACAATGAGCAGTTCTTC
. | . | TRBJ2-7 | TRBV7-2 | CASSSPGANYEQYF | TGTGCCAGCAGCTCCCCGGGAGCGAACTACGAGCAGTACTTC
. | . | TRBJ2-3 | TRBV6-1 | CASSVVNGLTDTQYF | TGTGCCAGCAGTGTGGTGAACGGTTTGACAGATACGCAGTATTTT
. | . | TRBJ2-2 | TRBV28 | CASSPPRTDTGELFF | TGTGCCAGCAGTCCCCCTAGGACAGACACCGGGGAGCTGTTTTTT
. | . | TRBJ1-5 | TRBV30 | CAWSVGSLSNQPQHF | TGTGCCTGGAGTGTCGGGTCGCTCAGCAATCAGCCCCAGCATTTT
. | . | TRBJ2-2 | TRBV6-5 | CASSYYRDKHTGELFF | TGTGCCAGCAGTTACTACAGGGATAAGCACACCGGGGAGCTGTTTTTT
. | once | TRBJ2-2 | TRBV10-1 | CASSTGNTGELFF | TGCGCCAGCAGTACAGGGAACACCGGGGAGCTGTTTTTT
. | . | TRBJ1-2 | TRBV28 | CASSLVDKHGYTF | TGTGCCAGCAGTTTGGTCGACAAACACGGCTACACCTTC
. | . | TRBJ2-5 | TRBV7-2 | CASSLGLMRETQYF | TGTGCCAGCAGCTTAGGCCTAATGCGAGAGACCCAGTACTTC
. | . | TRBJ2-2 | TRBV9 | CASSPYPTGNTGELFF | TGTGCCAGCAGCCCCTATCCCACAGGGAACACCGGGGAGCTGTTTTTT
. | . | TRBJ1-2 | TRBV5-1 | CASSLGQLSGYTF | TGCGCCAGCAGCCTCGGACAGTTGAGTGGCTACACCTTC
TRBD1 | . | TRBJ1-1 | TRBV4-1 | CASSQAGGSRGAFF | TGCGCCAGCAGCCAAGCAGGGGGCTCCCGGGGTGCTTTCTTT